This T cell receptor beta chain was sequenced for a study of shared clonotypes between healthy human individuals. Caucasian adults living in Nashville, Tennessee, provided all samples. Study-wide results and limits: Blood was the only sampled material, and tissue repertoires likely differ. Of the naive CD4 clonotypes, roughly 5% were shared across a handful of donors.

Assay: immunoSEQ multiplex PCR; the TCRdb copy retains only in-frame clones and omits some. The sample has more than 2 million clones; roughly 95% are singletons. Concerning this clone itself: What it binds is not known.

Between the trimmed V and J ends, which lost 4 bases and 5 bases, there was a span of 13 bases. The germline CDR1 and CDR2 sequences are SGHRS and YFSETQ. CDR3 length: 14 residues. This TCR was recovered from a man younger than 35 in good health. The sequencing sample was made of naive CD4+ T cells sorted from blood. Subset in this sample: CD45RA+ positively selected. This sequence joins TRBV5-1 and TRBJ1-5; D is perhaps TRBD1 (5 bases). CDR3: CASSPGAGDQPQHF. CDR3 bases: TGCGCCAGCAGCCCCGGTGCGGGGGATCAGCCCCAGCATTTT.